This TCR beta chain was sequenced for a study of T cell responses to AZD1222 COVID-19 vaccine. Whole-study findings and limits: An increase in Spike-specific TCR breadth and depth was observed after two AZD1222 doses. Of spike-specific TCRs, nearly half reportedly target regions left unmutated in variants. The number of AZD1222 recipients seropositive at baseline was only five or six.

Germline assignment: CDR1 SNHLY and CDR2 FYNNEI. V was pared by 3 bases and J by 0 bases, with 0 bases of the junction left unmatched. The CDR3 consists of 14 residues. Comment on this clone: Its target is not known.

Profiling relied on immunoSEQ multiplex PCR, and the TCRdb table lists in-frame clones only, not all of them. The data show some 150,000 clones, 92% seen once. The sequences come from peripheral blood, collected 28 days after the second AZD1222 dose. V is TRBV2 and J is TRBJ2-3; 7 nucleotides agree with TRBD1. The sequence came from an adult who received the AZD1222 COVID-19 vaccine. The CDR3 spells CASSDRGSTDTQYF. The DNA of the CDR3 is TGTGCCAGCAGTGACAGGGGGAGCACAGATACGCAGTATTTT. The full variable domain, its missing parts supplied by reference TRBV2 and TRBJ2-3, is EPEVTQTPSHQVTQMGQEVILRCVPISNHLYFYWYRQILGQKVEFLVSFYNNEISEKSEIFDDQFSVERPDGSNFTLKIRSTKLEDSAMYFCASSDRGSTDTQYFGPGTRLTVL.